These 17 T cell receptor beta chains came from one sample sequenced in a study of lymphopenia after photon versus proton radiotherapy. The data were produced by immunoSEQ multiplex PCR, yet TCRdb's version contains in-frame clones alone and is incomplete. The sample contains more than 80,000 clones, 65% to 85% of which appear only once. Here the sequenced sample was peripheral blood, taken from a patient treated with proton-based radiotherapy. These receptors were collected from a man between 60 and 75 years old with pancreatic cancer.

CDR3: CASSLGLAPPLKFF. The DNA of the CDR3 is TGTGCCAGCAGCCTGGGACTAGCGCCACCTCTGAAGTTCTTC. The gene calls are TRBV5-6 and TRBJ2-1, with 10 positions matching TRBD2. Germline assignment: CDR1 SGHDT and CDR2 YYEEEE. Trimming at V came to 4 bases and at J to 14 bases, leaving 12 bases not matched to a gene. This CDR3 comprises 14 residues.

This chain joins TRBV2 and TRBJ2-7; D is possibly TRBD2 (6 bases). This CDR3 comprises 15 residues. Per the germline V gene, CDR1 is SNHLY and CDR2 is FYNNEI. Trimming removed 6 bases from V and 1 base from J, with 16 bases in between. CDR3 DNA sequence: TGTGCCAGCAGCGCCGCTCCACTAGCATCCTACGAGCAGTACTTC. It is translated as CASSAAPLASYEQYF.

The CDR3 spells CAISELSGGKDEQFF. For the CDR3, the DNA is TGTGCCATCAGTGAGTTGTCGGGAGGGAAGGATGAGCAGTTCTTC. This chain connects TRBV10-3 to TRBJ2-1; 8 positions agree with TRBD2. In germline, CDR1 is ENHRY, CDR2 SYGVKD. The CDR3 covers 15 residues. V shed 1 base, J shed 8 bases, and the junction held 7 bases outside the gene matches.

J is TRBJ2-5 and V is TRBV15; D not certain. This CDR3 has 15 residues. Germline loops: CDR1 LNHNV, CDR2 YYDKDF (reference sequence). The V gene lost 0 bases and the J gene lost 5 bases, with 13 bases spanning the gap. CDR3 bases: TGTGCCACCAGCAGAGATGGCGCAGTTGAGGAGACCCAGTACTTC. Residues: CATSRDGAVEETQYF.

This clone was recorded only once. This rearrangement joins TRBV9 to TRBJ2-7, with TRBD2 identical over 11 bases. The ends lost 3 bases at V and 0 bases at J; junction bases unmatched: 5. There are 16 residues in the CDR3. Germline V gene lookup returns CDR1 SGDLS and CDR2 YYNGEE. Here the CDR3 reads CASSAGLAGSSYEQYF. The CDR3 DNA reads TGTGCCAGCAGCGCCGGACTAGCGGGTAGCTCCTACGAGCAGTACTTC.

V gene TRBV5-4 combines with J gene TRBJ2-2, with D tentatively TRBD1 (6 bases). The CDR3 extends over 16 amino acids. Germline CDR1 and CDR2: SGHNT and YYREEE (reference sequence). V was pared by 3 bases and J by 5 bases, with 17 bases between. CDR3 sequence reads: CASSSPGQGRTGELFF. CDR3 nucleotide sequence: TGTGCCAGCAGCTCCCCGGGACAAGGGCGTACCGGGGAGCTGTTTTTT.

This rearrangement joins TRBV2 to TRBJ2-7, with 7 nucleotides matching TRBD1. The junction had 8 bases not matched to a gene; V was cut back by 6 bases and J by 0 bases. Germline values: CDR1 SNHLY, CDR2 FYNNEI. This CDR3 region has 15 residues. The CDR3 sequence is CASRTGPKFSYEQYF. The CDR3 DNA follows: TGTGCCAGCAGGACAGGGCCTAAGTTCTCCTACGAGCAGTACTTC.

A single count supports this clone. V and J are TRBV27 and TRBJ1-2; perhaps TRBD1 as D (5 bases). Per germline, CDR1 MNHEY and CDR2 SMNVEV (reference sequence). The CDR3 runs to 15 residues. Trimming took 5 bases from V and 8 from J, leaving 21 bases between them. This chain's CDR3 is CASSDLGAKVRGYTF. CDR3 coding DNA: TGTGCCAGCAGTGATCTTGGGGCCAAAGTGAGAGGCTACACCTTC.

V is TRBV6-4 and J is TRBJ2-2; 8 nucleotides match TRBD1. The CDR3 is 15 residues long. V was pared by 7 bases and J by 0 bases, with 4 bases of the junction left unmatched. Germline values: CDR1 MRHNA, CDR2 SNTAGT. CDR3 region: CASTETGANTGELFF. In DNA, the CDR3 is TGTGCCAGCACCGAGACAGGGGCGAACACCGGGGAGCTGTTTTTT.

This clone was counted only a few times. This chain joins TRBV10-2 and TRBJ2-7, with D possibly being TRBD1 or TRBD2 (5 bases each). CDR3 length: 17 residues. CDR1 is WSHSY, CDR2 SAAADI, per germline. The ends were cut back, 4 bases at V and 1 base at J, with 20 bases in the middle. The CDR3 region has the DNA TGCGCCAGCAGTGGACCTGGGACGGCTGGACTTTCCTACGAGCAGTACTTC. This encodes CASSGPGTAGLSYEQYF.

This CDR3 reads CATRTQGGSYNEQFF. In DNA, the CDR3 is TGTGCCACCAGGACACAGGGTGGTTCCTACAATGAGCAGTTCTTC. V gene TRBV2 combines with J gene TRBJ2-1, with a weak D call TRBD1 (6 bases). This CDR3 has 15 residues. Germline V gene sequence: CDR1 SNHLY, CDR2 FYNNEI. V was shortened by 10 bases and J by 1 base, with 17 bases between the two germline ends.

The chain recombines TRBV5-1 with TRBJ2-5, with a tentative D call TRBD2 (6 bases). The CDR3 has 14 amino acids. V gave up 5 bases and J gave up 1 base, with 12 bases separating them. The germline gives CDR1 SGHRS, CDR2 YFSETQ. The CDR3, as DNA: TGCGCCAGCAGTCCCCTAGCGACCCAAGAGACCCAGTACTTC. Amino acids: CASSPLATQETQYF.

This clone showed up just once. V is TRBV19 and J is TRBJ2-5; 7 bases line up with TRBD1. With V trimmed by 5 bases and J by 2 bases, 11 bases remained unmatched. The CDR3 spans 16 residues. Germline assignment: CDR1 LNHDA and CDR2 SQIVND (reference sequence). The CDR3 DNA sequence: TGTGCCAGTAGTGAACGGACAGGTTTCGGGCAAGAGACCCAGTACTTC. Translation gives CASSERTGFGQETQYF.

The chain couples TRBV7-3 to TRBJ2-1; the D is unclear. Germline V gene data show CDR1 as SGHTA and CDR2 as FQGTGA. This CDR3 contains 11 residues. The ends were cut back, 3 bases at V and 7 bases at J, with 4 bases in the middle. The CDR3 protein is CASSFGNEQFF. The CDR3 DNA sequence: TGTGCCAGCAGCTTTGGAAATGAGCAGTTCTTC.

The V gene is TRBV9, the J gene TRBJ2-1, with D uncertain. CDR1 is SGDLS, CDR2 YYNGEE, per germline. V lost 0 bases to trimming and J lost 7 bases, with 8 bases between them. The CDR3 length is 13 residues. CDR3 nucleotides: TGTGCCAGCAGCGTAGGTGGGCAGAATGAGCAGTTCTTC. Protein: CASSVGGQNEQFF.

Here the CDR3 DNA reads TGTGCCAGCAGCTCAGGGGGACTAGCTGGGGAGCAGTACTTC. Its translation: CASSSGGLAGEQYF. The chain links TRBV5-6 to TRBJ2-7; 9 nucleotides agree with TRBD2. V gave up 3 bases and J gave up 7 bases; unmatched junction bases: 8. The CDR3 consists of 14 residues. CDR1 and CDR2 from the germline V gene are SGHDT and YYEEEE.

The sample holds one count of this clone. The rearrangement joins TRBV14 to TRBJ2-2; D remains unclear. CDR3 length equals 13 residues. Germline-derived CDR1 and CDR2 are SGHDN and FVKESK. Trimming shortened V by 5 bases and J by 3 bases, and 7 bases separated the two germline ends. The CDR3 DNA is TGTGCCAGCAGCAGCAGATACACCGGGGAGCTGTTTTTT. Its protein is CASSSRYTGELFF.